What follows are 25 T cell receptor beta chains derived from one specimen sequenced in a study of control samples from healthy donors and cancer patients. The repertoire was sequenced with immunoSEQ multiplex PCR; TCRdb's copy has only in-frame clones and lacks some. The sample has about 250,000 clones; approximately 80% are singletons. The sample consisted of PBMCs. These receptor sequences come from an older woman with lung cancer.

This clone was observed a few times. Its ends do not fully match the called genes, so a read error is possible. The rearrangement joins TRBV19 to TRBJ1-4; D not resolved. The CDR3 covers 14 residues. Germline CDR1 and CDR2: LNHDA and SQIVND (reference sequence). CDR3 DNA sequence: TGTGCCAGTAGGATAGGGCCCAATGCCGGAAAACTGTTTTTT. The encoded protein is CASRIGPNAGKLFF. Together with reference TRBV19 and TRBJ1-4, the CDR3 gives the full variable domain: DGGITQSPKYLFRKEGQNVTLSCEQNLNHDAMYWYRQDPGQGLRLIYYSQIVNDFQKGDIAEGYSVSREKKESFPLTVTSAQKNPTAFYLCASRIGPNAGKLFFGSGTQLSVL.

This rearrangement joins TRBV19 to TRBJ2-2; D gene unclear. Trimming shortened V by 5 bases and J by 4 bases, and 11 bases separated the two germline ends. The germline V gene encodes CDR1 LNHDA and CDR2 SQIVND (reference sequence). This CDR3 spans 14 amino acids. The CDR3 nucleotides are TGTGCCAGTAGTGCCAGTAGAGGCACCGGGGAGCTGTTTTTT. Translated: CASSASRGTGELFF.

A word on this clone: This CDR3 is also generated by other DNA sequences in the sample. This rearrangement joins TRBV6-4 to TRBJ1-1; tentative D call: TRBD1 (5 bases). The CDR3 length is 13 residues. V gave up 5 bases and J gave up 0 bases, with 7 bases separating them. Germline V lookup: CDR1 MRHNA, CDR2 SNTAGT. The CDR3 is CASSRGVNTEAFF. CDR3 DNA: TGTGCCAGCAGTAGAGGGGTGAACACTGAAGCTTTCTTT.

The chain employs TRBV3-1 (or the pseudogene TRBV3-2) and TRBJ2-2, with D tentatively TRBD1 (6 bases). With 2 bases removed from V and 4 bases from J, the gap between germline ends came to 17 bases. Per germline, CDR1 LGHDT and CDR2 YNNKEL (reference sequence). The length of the CDR3 is 17 residues. The CDR3 region is CASSQYGAGDRTGELFF. The CDR3 coding sequence is TGTGCCAGCAGCCAATACGGGGCAGGGGACCGCACCGGGGAGCTGTTTTTT.

This clone was seen more than once but under ten times. J is TRBJ2-3 and V is TRBV6-1; perhaps D is TRBD1 or TRBD2 (6 bases each). V was trimmed by 2 bases and J by 1 base, leaving 7 bases between them. The V gene's germline CDR1 is MNHNS and CDR2 SASEGT. The CDR3 is made up of 14 amino acids. CDR3: CASSERGGTDTQYF. The DNA of the CDR3 is TGTGCCAGCAGTGAAAGGGGGGGCACAGATACGCAGTATTTT.

CDR3 in DNA: TGTGCCACCAGTGATCCGCTGGGGAGTAGCGGAGCTGACAATGAGCAGTTCTTC. Translation gives CATSDPLGSSGADNEQFF. This chain joins TRBV24-1 and TRBJ2-1; the D gene is possibly TRBD2 (6 bases). Germline V CDR1 and CDR2: KGHDR, SFDVKD. Between the trimmed V and J ends, which lost 3 bases and 5 bases, there was a span of 22 bases. The CDR3 covers 18 residues.

V is TRBV24-1 and J is TRBJ1-2; unclear D gene. Trimming pared 5 bases from V and 3 bases from J, leaving 6 bases between. The CDR3 is 12 residues long. Germline loops: CDR1 KGHDR, CDR2 SFDVKD. CDR3 residues: CATSVGDYGYTF. DNA of the CDR3: TGTGCCACCAGTGTCGGGGACTATGGCTACACCTTC.

The chain combines TRBV7-3 with TRBJ2-1; 12 nucleotides match TRBD1. The trim removed 5 bases at V and 10 bases at J, leaving 12 bases unmatched. The CDR3 runs to 16 residues. Germline lookup yields CDR1 SGHTA and CDR2 FQGTGA. The DNA for the CDR3 is TGTGCCAGCAGCGGCAGAGGTGGGACAGGGGGCGAGGAGCAGTTCTTC. It specifies CASSGRGGTGGEEQFF.

This clone counts as medium-sized. V is TRBV15 and J is TRBJ1-1; maybe TRBD1 (6 bases). CDR1 and CDR2 from the germline V gene are LNHNV and YYDKDF (reference sequence). This CDR3 has 16 residues. V was pared by 0 bases and J by 1 base, with 12 bases between. The CDR3 DNA follows: TGTGCCACCAGCAGAGATCAAGGGACAAGGAACACTGAAGCTTTCTTT. It encodes CATSRDQGTRNTEAFF.

This chain joins TRBV2 and TRBJ1-5; weak D call: TRBD1 (5 bases). This CDR3 comprises 14 residues. CDR1 is SNHLY, CDR2 FYNNEI, per germline. Trimming took 6 bases from V and 1 from J, leaving 10 bases between them. CDR3 amino acids: CASSPTVSNQPQHF. CDR3 sequence (DNA): TGTGCCAGCAGCCCGACAGTAAGCAATCAGCCCCAGCATTTT.

The V gene is TRBV6-1, the J gene TRBJ2-3, with 9 bases matching TRBD2. CDR1 is MNHNS, CDR2 SASEGT, per germline. V lost 2 bases, J lost 0 bases, and 12 bases stayed unmatched. This CDR3 contains 19 residues. As DNA, the CDR3 is TGTGCCAGCAGTGAAACTCGACTAGCGGAGGTATATAGCACAGATACGCAGTATTTT. Translated: CASSETRLAEVYSTDTQYF.

The rearrangement joins TRBV27 to TRBJ2-4; perhaps TRBD1 as D (6 bases). The CDR3 extends over 16 amino acids. Germline CDR1 and CDR2: MNHEY and SMNVEV (reference sequence). The V end was cut by 6 bases, the J end by 0 bases, with 15 bases between. The CDR3 loop is CASSQTGSLAKNIQYF. The CDR3 nucleotides are TGTGCCAGCAGCCAAACAGGGAGTTTAGCCAAAAACATTCAGTACTTC.

The V call is TRBV7-3, the J call TRBJ2-3; maybe TRBD1 (5 bases). V lost 5 bases and J lost 3, with 12 bases in between. The germline V gene encodes CDR1 SGHTA and CDR2 FQGTGA. CDR3 length equals 14 residues. CDR3 region: CASSPDSYTDTQYF. In DNA form, the CDR3 reads TGTGCCAGCAGCCCAGACAGTTATACAGATACGCAGTATTTT.

The rearrangement links TRBV5-6 to TRBJ2-4; D possibly corresponds to TRBD2 (6 bases). Germline-derived CDR1 and CDR2 are SGHDT and YYEEEE. This CDR3 spans 13 amino acids. The V and J ends lost 3 bases and 8 bases respectively, with 12 bases between them. In DNA form, the CDR3 reads TGTGCCAGCAGCTCCCGTGGGGAGGACATTCAGTACTTC. As protein: CASSSRGEDIQYF.

The J gene is TRBJ2-6, the V gene TRBV19, with 7 bases fitting TRBD1. Germline V gene sequence: CDR1 LNHDA, CDR2 SQIVND (reference sequence). J lost 1 base, V lost 6 bases, and 9 bases had no gene match. This CDR3 spans 17 amino acids. The CDR3 loop is CASSLGQSLSGANVLTF. In DNA form, the CDR3 reads TGTGCCAGTAGCTTGGGACAGAGTTTATCTGGGGCCAACGTCCTGACTTTC.

The chain joins TRBV29-1 to TRBJ2-7; TRBD1 might be the D (6 bases). V lost 7 bases and J 6 bases, leaving 25 bases between the germline ends. The CDR3 is 15 amino acids. The germline gives CDR1 SQVTM, CDR2 ANQGSEA. CDR3 amino acids: CSGTTPGHRGVEQYF. In DNA, the CDR3 is TGCAGCGGCACAACTCCGGGACACAGAGGAGTCGAGCAGTACTTC.

V gene TRBV7-2 combines with J gene TRBJ1-1; 7 positions agree with TRBD1. The CDR3 is 15 residues long. V shed 2 bases, J shed 0 bases, and the junction held 3 bases outside the gene matches. CDR1 is SGHTA, CDR2 FQGNSA, per germline. CDR3 sequence: CASSLWGQMNTEAFF. CDR3 in DNA: TGTGCCAGCAGCTTATGGGGACAGATGAACACTGAAGCTTTCTTT.

This clone was found many times. The rearrangement joins TRBV27 to TRBJ2-3; the D gene could be TRBD1 or TRBD2 (5 bases each). The CDR3 is 17 residues long. The germline V gene encodes CDR1 MNHEY and CDR2 SMNVEV (reference sequence). V lost 0 bases to trimming and J lost 2 bases, with 15 bases between them. The DNA of the CDR3 is TGTGCCAGCAGTTTATCTGGGGGAGCATCTGCCACAGATACGCAGTATTTT. This translates into CASSLSGGASATDTQYF.

The rearrangement uses TRBV6-5 and TRBJ2-3, with no clear D. This CDR3 spans 13 amino acids. V lost 6 bases to trimming and J lost 9 bases, with 16 bases between them. Per germline, CDR1 MNHEY and CDR2 SVGAGI. CDR3 in amino acids: CASSPRRAGTQYF. Here the CDR3 DNA reads TGTGCCAGCAGCCCCCGAAGAGCAGGAACGCAGTATTTT.

The J gene is TRBJ1-2, the V gene TRBV6-1; a weak D match, TRBD1 (6 bases). Per the germline V gene, CDR1 is MNHNS and CDR2 is SASEGT. V was pared by 3 bases and J by 2 bases, with 10 bases between. There are 14 residues in the CDR3. The CDR3 reads CASSEGGLNYGYTF. The CDR3 coding sequence is TGTGCCAGCAGTGAGGGGGGGCTGAACTATGGCTACACCTTC.

J is TRBJ1-5 and V is TRBV30; perhaps TRBD1 as D (6 bases). This CDR3 region has 13 residues. Germline lookup yields CDR1 GTSNPN and CDR2 SVGIG (reference sequence). V was pared by 4 bases and J by 1 base, with 8 bases between. CDR3 amino acids: CAWTGTSNQPQHF. CDR3 bases: TGTGCCTGGACCGGGACAAGCAATCAGCCCCAGCATTTT.

The J gene is TRBJ2-2, the V gene TRBV3-1 (or the pseudogene TRBV3-2); the match to TRBD2 covers 9 bases. Germline CDR1 LGHDT, CDR2 YNNKEL (reference sequence). V lost 1 base, J lost 0 bases, and 12 bases stayed unmatched. The CDR3 consists of 20 residues. The CDR3 protein is CASSQGLAATLRTNTGELFF. CDR3 nucleotides: TGTGCCAGCAGCCAAGGACTAGCGGCGACCTTAAGAACGAACACCGGGGAGCTGTTTTTT.

CDR3 in DNA: TGTGCCAGCAGCCCAGGGACAGGGTACAATGAGCAGTTCTTC. Encoded protein: CASSPGTGYNEQFF. The chain combines TRBV7-3 with TRBJ2-1; 9 bases align to TRBD1. The germline gives CDR1 SGHTA, CDR2 FQGTGA. J lost 4 bases, V lost 5 bases, and 3 bases had no gene match. This CDR3 region has 14 residues.

The rearrangement links TRBV27 to TRBJ2-7; D might be TRBD1 (8 bases). Trimming stripped 6 bases from V and 0 bases from J, with 15 bases between. Germline V gives CDR1 MNHEY, CDR2 SMNVEV (reference sequence). There are 15 residues in the CDR3. The CDR3, as DNA: TGTGCCAGCAGCGCGGACAGGGACTACTCCTACGAGCAGTACTTC. It is translated as CASSADRDYSYEQYF.

J is TRBJ1-4 and V is TRBV5-1, with no clear D. CDR3 length: 12 residues. With 4 bases removed from V and 6 bases from J, the gap between germline ends came to 7 bases. Per germline, CDR1 SGHRS and CDR2 YFSETQ. This chain's CDR3 is CASSQNYEKLFF. The CDR3 bases are TGCGCCAGCAGCCAAAATTATGAAAAACTGTTTTTT. Supplemented by reference TRBV5-1 and TRBJ1-4, the full variable domain reads KAGVTQTPRYLIKTRGQQVTLSCSPISGHRSVSWYQQTPGQGLQFLFEYFSETQRNKGNFPGRFSGRQFSNSRSEMNVSTLELGDSALYLCASSQNYEKLFFGSGTQLSVL.